This TCR beta chain was captured in a study of blood T cell repertoires in COVID-19. Study-level background: Sources were T cells, B-cell-depleted T cells, or PBMCs; the material itself was cDNA or gDNA.

Trimming took 6 bases from V and 0 from J; bases not matched to a gene: 4. The CDR3 totals 14 residues. Germline V gene sequence: CDR1 MNHEY, CDR2 SVGAGI. Method: immunoSEQ multiplex PCR; TCRdb's copy keeps in-frame clones and lacks some. The sample carries approximately 130,000 clones, about 76% recorded once. The sample consisted of peripheral blood. The genes are TRBV6-5 and TRBJ1-2; the match to TRBD1 covers 7 bases. This receptor was obtained from a man at least 80 years old with acute or convalescent COVID-19. This chain's CDR3 is CASSRDSANYGYTF. CDR3 coding DNA: TGTGCCAGCAGCCGGGACAGTGCTAACTATGGCTACACCTTC.